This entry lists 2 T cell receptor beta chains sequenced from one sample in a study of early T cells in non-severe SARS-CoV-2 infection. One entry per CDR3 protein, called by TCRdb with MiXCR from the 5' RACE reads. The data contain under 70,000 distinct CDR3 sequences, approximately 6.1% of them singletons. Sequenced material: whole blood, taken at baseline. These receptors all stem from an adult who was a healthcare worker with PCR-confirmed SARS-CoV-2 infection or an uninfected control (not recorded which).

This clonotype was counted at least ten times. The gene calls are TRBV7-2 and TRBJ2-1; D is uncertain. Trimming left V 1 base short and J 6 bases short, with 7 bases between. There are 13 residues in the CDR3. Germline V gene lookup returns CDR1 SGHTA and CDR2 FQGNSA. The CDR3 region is CASSLGVGNEQFF. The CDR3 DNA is TGTGCCAGCAGCTTAGGTGTGGGCAATGAGCAGTTCTTC.

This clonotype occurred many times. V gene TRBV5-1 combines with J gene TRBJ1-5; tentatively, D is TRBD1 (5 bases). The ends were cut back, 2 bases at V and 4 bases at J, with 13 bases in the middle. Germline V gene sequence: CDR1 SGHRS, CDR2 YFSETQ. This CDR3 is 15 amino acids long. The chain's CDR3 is CASSFGPGANQPQHF. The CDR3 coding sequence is TGCGCCAGCAGCTTCGGACCCGGGGCGAATCAGCCCCAGCATTTT.